This paragraph reports one T cell receptor (beta chain). The CDR3 length is 15 residues. The entry originates in a study of OX40 agonist ivuxolimab in advanced cancers. Patients had blood sampled at baseline and again on cycle 4 day 1 and cycle 7 day 1. Measured with immunoSEQ multiplex PCR; TCRdb has only the in-frame clones, and not every one. The sample records some 90,000 clones, about 90% being singletons. The sequencing here drew on CD4+ or CD8+ T cells sorted from blood, taken in a trial of the OX40 agonist ivuxolimab. The TCR sequence derives from an adult with an advanced solid tumor such as melanoma, head and neck, liver or kidney cancer. J is TRBJ1-2 and V is TRBV21-1; the table's TRBD1 call for D was not verified on the DNA. TRBV21-1 is reported as a pseudogene. CDR3 sequence reads: CASSKGQGITYGYTF. In DNA, the CDR3 is TGTGCCAGCAGCAAGGGACAGGGGATTACTTATGGCTACACCTTC.